Described below is a single T cell receptor beta chain sequence and its context. Assay: immunoSEQ multiplex PCR; the TCRdb copy retains only in-frame clones and omits some. The table lists about 100,000 clones, 80% of them singletons, with 12% in the top ten. This entry comes from a study of blood T cell repertoires in COVID-19. Trimming removed 7 bases at V and 5 bases at J, with 6 bases between. The CDR3 runs 11 residues. The germline V gene encodes CDR1 MDHEN and CDR2 SYDVKM. The sequenced sample was peripheral blood. The receptor was isolated from a woman in her 70s with acute or convalescent COVID-19. This chain connects TRBV28 to TRBJ1-5; the D is unclear. The CDR3 reads CASKGDQPQHF. Here the CDR3 DNA reads TGTGCCAGCAAGGGAGATCAGCCCCAGCATTTT.